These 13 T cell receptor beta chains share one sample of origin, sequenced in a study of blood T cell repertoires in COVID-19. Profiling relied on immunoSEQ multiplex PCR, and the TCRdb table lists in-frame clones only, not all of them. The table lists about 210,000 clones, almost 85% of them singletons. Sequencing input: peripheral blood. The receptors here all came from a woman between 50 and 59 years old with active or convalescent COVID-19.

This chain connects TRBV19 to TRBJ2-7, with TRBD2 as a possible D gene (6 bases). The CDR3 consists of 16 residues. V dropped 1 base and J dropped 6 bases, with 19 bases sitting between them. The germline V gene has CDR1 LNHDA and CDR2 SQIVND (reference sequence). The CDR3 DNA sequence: TGTGCCAGTAGTATAGTCACGGGCGGGGCGCTAGTCGAGCAGTACTTC. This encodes CASSIVTGGALVEQYF.

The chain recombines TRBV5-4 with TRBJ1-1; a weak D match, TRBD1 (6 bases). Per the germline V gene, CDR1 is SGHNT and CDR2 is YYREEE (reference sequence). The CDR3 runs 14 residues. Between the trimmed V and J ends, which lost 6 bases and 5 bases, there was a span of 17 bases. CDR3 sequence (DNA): TGTGCCAGCAACAGGGTGGGGTCTCCGACTGAAGCTTTCTTT. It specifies CASNRVGSPTEAFF. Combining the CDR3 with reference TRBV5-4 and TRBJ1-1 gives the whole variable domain ETGVTQSPTHLIKTRGQQVTLRCSSQSGHNTVSWYQQALGQGPQFIFQYYREEENGRGNFPPRFSGLQFPNYSSELNVNALELDDSALYLCASNRVGSPTEAFFGQGTRLTVV.

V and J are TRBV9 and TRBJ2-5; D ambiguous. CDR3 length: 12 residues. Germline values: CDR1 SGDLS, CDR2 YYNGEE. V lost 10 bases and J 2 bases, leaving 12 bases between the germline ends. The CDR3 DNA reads TGTGCCCGCACAATCGAGCAAGAGACCCAGTACTTC. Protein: CARTIEQETQYF.

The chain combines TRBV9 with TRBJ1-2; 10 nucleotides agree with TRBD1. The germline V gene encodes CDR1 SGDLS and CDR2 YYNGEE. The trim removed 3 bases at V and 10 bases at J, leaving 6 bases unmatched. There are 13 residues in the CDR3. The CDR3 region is CASSAQDRGAYTF. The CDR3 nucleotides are TGTGCCAGCAGCGCCCAGGACAGGGGGGCCTACACCTTC.

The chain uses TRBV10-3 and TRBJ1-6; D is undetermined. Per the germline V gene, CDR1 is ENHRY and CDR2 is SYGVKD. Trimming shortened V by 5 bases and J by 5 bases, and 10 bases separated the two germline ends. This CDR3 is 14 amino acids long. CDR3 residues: CAISPGYNNSPLHF. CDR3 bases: TGTGCCATCAGTCCCGGGTATAATAATTCACCCCTCCACTTT.

CDR3 loop: CASSGQGPVTEAFF. The CDR3 nucleotides read TGTGCCAGCAGCGGACAGGGTCCGGTAACTGAAGCTTTCTTT. The V and J genes are TRBV9 and TRBJ1-1, with TRBD1 identical over 7 bases. Germline-derived CDR1 and CDR2 are SGDLS and YYNGEE. Germline trimming cut 3 bases from V and 5 bases from J; bases unmatched to any gene: 7. This CDR3 is built from 14 residues.

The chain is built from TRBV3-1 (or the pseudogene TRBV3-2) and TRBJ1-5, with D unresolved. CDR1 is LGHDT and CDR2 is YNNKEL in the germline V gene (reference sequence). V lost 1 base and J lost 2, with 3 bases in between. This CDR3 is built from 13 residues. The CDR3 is CASSQGRNQPQHF. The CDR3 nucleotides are TGTGCCAGCAGCCAAGGGCGCAATCAGCCCCAGCATTTT.

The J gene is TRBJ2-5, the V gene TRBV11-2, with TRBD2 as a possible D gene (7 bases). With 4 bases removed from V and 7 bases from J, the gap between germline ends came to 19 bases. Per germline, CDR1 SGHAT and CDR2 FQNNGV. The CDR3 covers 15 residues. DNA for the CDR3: TGTGCCAGCAGCTCTTTGGGGGGGGGCCCCGTGACCCAGTACTTC. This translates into CASSSLGGGPVTQYF.

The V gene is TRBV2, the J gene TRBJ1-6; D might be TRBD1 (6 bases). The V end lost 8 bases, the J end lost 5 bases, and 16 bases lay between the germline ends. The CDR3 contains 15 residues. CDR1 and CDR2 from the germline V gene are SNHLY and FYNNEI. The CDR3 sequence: CASRPFRGDNSPLHF. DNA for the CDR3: TGTGCCAGCCGGCCTTTCAGGGGAGATAATTCACCCCTCCACTTT.

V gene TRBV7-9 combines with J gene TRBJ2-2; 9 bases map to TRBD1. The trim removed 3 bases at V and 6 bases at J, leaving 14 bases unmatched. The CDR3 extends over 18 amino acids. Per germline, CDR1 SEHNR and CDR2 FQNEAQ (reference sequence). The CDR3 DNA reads TGTGCCAGCAGCTTGGACAGGGGAAGAGGGATGATCCCCGGGGAGCTGTTTTTT. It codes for CASSLDRGRGMIPGELFF.

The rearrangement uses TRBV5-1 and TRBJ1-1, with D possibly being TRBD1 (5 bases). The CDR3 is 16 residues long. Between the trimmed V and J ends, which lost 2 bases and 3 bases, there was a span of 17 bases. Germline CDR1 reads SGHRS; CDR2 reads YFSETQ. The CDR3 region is CASSFGPPEGYTEAFF. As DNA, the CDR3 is TGCGCCAGCAGCTTCGGGCCCCCGGAGGGGTACACTGAAGCTTTCTTT.

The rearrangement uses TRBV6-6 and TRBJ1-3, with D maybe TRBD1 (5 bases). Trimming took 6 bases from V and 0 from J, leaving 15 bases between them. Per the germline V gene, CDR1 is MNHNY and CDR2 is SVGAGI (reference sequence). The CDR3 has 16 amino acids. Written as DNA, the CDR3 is TGTGCCAGCAGCTCAAACCCAGGGATCTCTGGAAACACCATATATTTT. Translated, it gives CASSSNPGISGNTIYF.

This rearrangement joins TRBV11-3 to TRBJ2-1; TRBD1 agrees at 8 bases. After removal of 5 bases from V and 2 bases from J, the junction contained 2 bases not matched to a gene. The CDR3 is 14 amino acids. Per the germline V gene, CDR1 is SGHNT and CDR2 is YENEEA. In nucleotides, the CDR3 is TGTGCCAGCAGCCCGACAGGGGCCTACAATGAGCAGTTCTTC. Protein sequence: CASSPTGAYNEQFF.